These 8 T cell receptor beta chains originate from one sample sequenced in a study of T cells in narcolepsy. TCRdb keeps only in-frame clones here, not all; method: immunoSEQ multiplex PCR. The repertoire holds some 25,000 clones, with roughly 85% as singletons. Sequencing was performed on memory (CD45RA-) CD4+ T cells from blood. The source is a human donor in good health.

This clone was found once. DNA for the CDR3: TGTGCCAGCATGAAAGGCCCATCGGATGAGCAGTTCTTC. Protein product: CASMKGPSDEQFF. The V and J genes are TRBV6-6 and TRBJ2-1; D not certain. This CDR3 comprises 13 residues. The V end lost 7 bases, the J end lost 8 bases, and 15 bases lay between the germline ends. Germline-derived CDR1 and CDR2 are MNHNY and SVGAGI (reference sequence).

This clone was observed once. CDR3 protein: CASGTRTKGYTF. CDR3 in DNA: TGTGCCAGCGGGACCCGGACGAAGGGCTACACCTTC. The chain recombines TRBV6-5 with TRBJ1-2, with D tentatively TRBD1 (5 bases). Trimming removed 8 bases from V and 8 bases from J, with 15 bases in between. This CDR3 has 12 residues. Germline assignment: CDR1 MNHEY and CDR2 SVGAGI.

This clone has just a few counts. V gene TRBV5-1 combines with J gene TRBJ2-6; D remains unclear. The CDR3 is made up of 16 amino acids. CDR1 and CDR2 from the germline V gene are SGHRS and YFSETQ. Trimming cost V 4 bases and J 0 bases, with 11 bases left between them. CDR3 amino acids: CASSLLVGSGANVLTF. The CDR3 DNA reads TGCGCCAGCAGCCTACTTGTGGGCTCTGGGGCCAACGTCCTGACTTTC.

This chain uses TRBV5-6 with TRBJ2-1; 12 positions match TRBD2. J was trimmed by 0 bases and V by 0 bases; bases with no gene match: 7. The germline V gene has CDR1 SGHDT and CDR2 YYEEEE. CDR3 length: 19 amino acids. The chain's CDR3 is CASSLVSSGRASSYNEQFF. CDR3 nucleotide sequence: TGTGCCAGCAGCTTGGTGTCTAGCGGGAGGGCGAGCTCCTACAATGAGCAGTTCTTC.

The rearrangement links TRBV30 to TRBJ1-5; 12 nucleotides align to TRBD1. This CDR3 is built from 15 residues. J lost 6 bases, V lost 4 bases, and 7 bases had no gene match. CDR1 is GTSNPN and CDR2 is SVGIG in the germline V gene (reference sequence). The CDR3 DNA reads TGTGCCTGGAACCAAGGGACAGGGGGCTCTCAGCCCCAGCATTTT. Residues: CAWNQGTGGSQPQHF. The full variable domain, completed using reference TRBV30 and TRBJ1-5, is SQTIHQWPATLVQPVGSPLSLECTVEGTSNPNLYWYRQAAGRGLQLLFYSVGIGQISSEVPQNLSASRPQDRQFILSSKKLLLSDSGFYLCAWNQGTGGSQPQHFGDGTRLSIL.

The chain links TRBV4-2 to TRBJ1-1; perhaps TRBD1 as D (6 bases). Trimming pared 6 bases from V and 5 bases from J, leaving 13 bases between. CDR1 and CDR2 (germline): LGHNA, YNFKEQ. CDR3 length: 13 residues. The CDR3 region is CASRGGLGTEAFF. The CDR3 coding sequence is TGTGCCAGCAGAGGGGGACTCGGGACTGAAGCTTTCTTT.

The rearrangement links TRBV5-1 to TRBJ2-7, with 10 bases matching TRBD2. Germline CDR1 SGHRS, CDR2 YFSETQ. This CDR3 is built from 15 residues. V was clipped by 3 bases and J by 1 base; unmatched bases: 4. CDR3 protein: CASSSQRGGSYEQYF. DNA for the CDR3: TGCGCCAGCAGCTCCCAGCGGGGGGGGTCCTACGAGCAGTACTTC.

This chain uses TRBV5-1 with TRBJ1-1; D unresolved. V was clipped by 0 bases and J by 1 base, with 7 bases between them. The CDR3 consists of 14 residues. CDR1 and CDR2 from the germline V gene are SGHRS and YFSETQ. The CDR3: CASSLALQNTEAFF. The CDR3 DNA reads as TGCGCCAGCAGCTTGGCCCTACAGAACACTGAAGCTTTCTTT.